Presented here are 6 T cell receptor beta chains from one specimen sequenced in a study of tumor-infiltrating lymphocytes in localized non-small cell lung cancer. Profiled with immunoSEQ multiplex PCR; TCRdb holds only in-frame clones, not every one. The top ten clones hold roughly 7% of a sample with roughly 1,500 clones, 85% of them seen once. Sequenced input: lung tumor tissue. These receptors all come from a human donor with non-small cell lung cancer.

This clone was counted between two and nine times. This sequence joins TRBV27 and TRBJ2-5; TRBD1 or TRBD2 may be the D gene (5 bases each). The CDR3 consists of 14 residues. Per germline, CDR1 MNHEY and CDR2 SMNVEV (reference sequence). Trimming pared 6 bases from V and 13 bases from J, leaving 24 bases between. The CDR3 bases are TGTGCCAGCAGCCCACATACTCCCCGGGACCCCTGGTACTTC. Its protein product is CASSPHTPRDPWYF.

The CDR3 coding sequence is TGTGCCAGCAGCAAGTGGTCAGTGCCACAAAGTCGGGCCAACGTCCTGACTTTC. It codes for CASSKWSVPQSRANVLTF. The chain is built from TRBV7-7 and TRBJ2-6; no clear D gene. V lost 5 bases to trimming and J lost 5 bases, with 22 bases between them. This CDR3 has 18 residues. Germline V lookup: CDR1 SSHAT, CDR2 FNYEAQ (reference sequence).

The chain joins TRBV6-5 to TRBJ1-1, with TRBD1 as a possible D gene (5 bases). The CDR3 spans 15 residues. Trimming left V 0 bases short and J 4 bases short, with 12 bases between. The germline gives CDR1 MNHEY, CDR2 SVGAGI. In DNA form, the CDR3 reads TGTGCCAGCAGTTACTCGATTCCAGGGCCCACTGAAGCTTTCTTT. Translation gives CASSYSIPGPTEAFF.

Worth noting for this clone: Other DNA sequences in this sample translate to the same CDR3. The chain employs TRBV2 and TRBJ2-7; no firm D call. CDR3 length: 13 residues. Trimming removed 3 bases at V and 3 bases at J, with 9 bases between. Germline CDR1 reads SNHLY; CDR2 reads FYNNEI. In DNA form, the CDR3 reads TGTGCCAGCAGTGATGACGGTTTCTACGAGCAGTACTTC. Its translation: CASSDDGFYEQYF.

The V and J genes are TRBV6-4 and TRBJ1-1, with TRBD1 matching over 7 bases. The trim removed 7 bases at V and 3 bases at J, leaving 5 bases unmatched. This CDR3 comprises 13 residues. Germline values: CDR1 MRHNA, CDR2 SNTAGT. The CDR3 bases are TGTGCCAGCAAGGCAGGGGGGGACACTGAAGCTTTCTTT. Translated, it gives CASKAGGDTEAFF.

This clone was observed once. The V and J genes are TRBV2 and TRBJ1-1, with a weak D call TRBD1 (5 bases). CDR3 length: 16 amino acids. The V and J ends lost 0 bases and 2 bases respectively, with 13 bases between them. Per germline, CDR1 SNHLY and CDR2 FYNNEI. The CDR3 nucleotides are TGTGCCAGCAGTGAAGCGGGGCGGGGGGATAACACTGAAGCTTTCTTT. It translates to CASSEAGRGDNTEAFF.